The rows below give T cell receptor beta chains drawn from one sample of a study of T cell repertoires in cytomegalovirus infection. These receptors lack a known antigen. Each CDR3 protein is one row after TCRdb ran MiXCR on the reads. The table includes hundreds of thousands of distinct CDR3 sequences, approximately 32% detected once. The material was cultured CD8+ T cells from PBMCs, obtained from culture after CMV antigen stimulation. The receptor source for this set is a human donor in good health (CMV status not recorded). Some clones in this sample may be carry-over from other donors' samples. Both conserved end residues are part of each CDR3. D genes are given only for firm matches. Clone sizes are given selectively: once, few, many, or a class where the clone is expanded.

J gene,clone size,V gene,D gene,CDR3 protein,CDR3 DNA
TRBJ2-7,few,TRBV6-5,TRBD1,CASSPTGDEEQYF,TGTGCCAGCAGCCCGACAGGGGATGAAGAGCAGTACTTC
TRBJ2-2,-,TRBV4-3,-,CASSQGRRATGELFF,TGCGCCAGCAGCCAAGGGAGGAGAGCCACCGGGGAGCTGTTTTTT
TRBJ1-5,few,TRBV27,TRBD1,CASSTGTGSGQPQHF,TGTGCCAGCAGTACCGGGACAGGGTCGGGTCAGCCCCAGCATTTT
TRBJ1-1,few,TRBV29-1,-,CSGAGGNTEAFF,TGCAGCGGGGCTGGGGGGAACACTGAAGCTTTCTTT
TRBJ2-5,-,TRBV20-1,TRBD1,CSAPTGVETQYF,TGCAGTGCGCCGACAGGGGTAGAGACCCAGTACTTC
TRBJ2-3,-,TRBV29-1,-,CSALKETRPHTNTQYF,TGCAGCGCCCTGAAAGAGACCAGGCCTCACACAAATACGCAGTATTTT
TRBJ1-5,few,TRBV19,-,CASSIDPGQPTGQPQHF,TGTGCCAGTAGTATAGACCCCGGACAGCCGACGGGACAGCCCCAGCATTTT
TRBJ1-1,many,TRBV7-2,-,CASSLVPTGHTEAFF,TGTGCCAGCAGCTTAGTCCCGACGGGGCACACTGAAGCTTTCTTT
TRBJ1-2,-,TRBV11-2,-,CASSSQGSSANYGYTF,TGTGCCAGCAGCTCTCAGGGGTCCTCAGCTAACTATGGCTACACCTTC
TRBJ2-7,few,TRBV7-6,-,CASRPPPNGEGTYEQYF,TGTGCCAGCAGACCCCCCCCAAACGGTGAGGGGACTTACGAGCAGTACTTC
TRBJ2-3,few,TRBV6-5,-,CASSYTKDGTDTQYF,TGTGCCAGCAGTTACACCAAGGACGGCACAGATACGCAGTATTTT
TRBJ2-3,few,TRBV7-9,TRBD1,CAPRDRDTDTQYF,TGTGCCCCACGGGACAGGGACACAGATACGCAGTATTTT
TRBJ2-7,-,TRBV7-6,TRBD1,CASSGGQGPSYEQYF,TGTGCCAGCAGCGGGGGACAGGGGCCATCCTACGAGCAGTACTTC
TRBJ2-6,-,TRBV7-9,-,CASSTTGSGANVLTF,TGTGCCAGCAGCACCACAGGGTCCGGGGCCAACGTCCTGACTTTC
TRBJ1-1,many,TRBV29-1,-,CSVSGTRWDPEAFF,TGCAGCGTTTCCGGGACCCGGTGGGACCCTGAAGCTTTCTTT
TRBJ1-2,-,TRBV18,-,CASSPAAQGVFGYTF,TGTGCCAGCTCACCAGCTGCTCAGGGTGTATTCGGCTACACCTTC
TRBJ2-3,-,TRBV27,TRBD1,CASSFLMTGQGSDTQYF,TGTGCCAGCAGCTTTTTAATGACGGGACAGGGTTCAGATACGCAGTATTTT
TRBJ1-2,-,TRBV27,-,CASSFTGIGTNYGYTF,TGTGCCAGCAGCTTTACAGGGATTGGAACTAACTATGGCTACACCTTC
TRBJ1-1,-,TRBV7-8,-,CASSEPGPEAFF,TGTGCCAGCAGCGAACCGGGACCAGAAGCTTTCTTT
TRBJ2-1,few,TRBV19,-,CASWDIGNEQFF,TGTGCCAGTTGGGACATTGGCAATGAGCAGTTCTTC
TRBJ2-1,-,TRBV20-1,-,CSAHYNEQFF,TGCAGTGCTCACTACAATGAGCAGTTCTTC
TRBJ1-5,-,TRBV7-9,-,CASSFGGRYGNQPQHF,TGTGCCAGCAGCTTTGGCGGAAGATATGGCAATCAGCCCCAGCATTTT
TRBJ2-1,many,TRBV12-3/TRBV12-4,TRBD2,CASSGPGLAGYNEQFF,TGTGCCAGCAGTGGACCGGGACTAGCGGGGTACAATGAGCAGTTCTTC
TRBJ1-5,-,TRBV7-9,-,CASDGGGFMGQPQHF,TGTGCCAGCGACGGGGGGGGCTTTATGGGTCAGCCCCAGCATTTT
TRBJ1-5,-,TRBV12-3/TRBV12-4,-,CASSFQTKLAVNQPQHF,TGTGCCAGCAGCTTTCAAACGAAGTTGGCAGTCAATCAGCCCCAGCATTTT